The sequence of this T cell receptor (beta chain) was determined in a study of radiation and T cells in renal cell carcinoma. Time point of the sample: blood 2 weeks post-SBRT. Treatment noted: 15 Gy SBRT to primary tumor, nephrectomy 4 weeks later. V was shortened by 2 bases and J by 5 bases, with 12 bases between the two germline ends. There are 15 residues in the CDR3. The germline V gene encodes CDR1 MDHEN and CDR2 SYDVKM. Profiling relied on immunoSEQ multiplex PCR, and the TCRdb table lists in-frame clones only, not all of them. This sample has roughly 130,000 clones, with more than 75% found just once.

The genes are TRBV28 and TRBJ1-4; D remains ambiguous. The sequencing used blood, collected from a patient whose treatment included radiotherapy and nephrectomy. The origin of this receptor is a woman in her 70s with renal cell carcinoma. DNA of the CDR3: TGTGCCAGCAGTTTACAGGACGCCGGCAATGAAAAACTGTTTTTT. Protein: CASSLQDAGNEKLFF.